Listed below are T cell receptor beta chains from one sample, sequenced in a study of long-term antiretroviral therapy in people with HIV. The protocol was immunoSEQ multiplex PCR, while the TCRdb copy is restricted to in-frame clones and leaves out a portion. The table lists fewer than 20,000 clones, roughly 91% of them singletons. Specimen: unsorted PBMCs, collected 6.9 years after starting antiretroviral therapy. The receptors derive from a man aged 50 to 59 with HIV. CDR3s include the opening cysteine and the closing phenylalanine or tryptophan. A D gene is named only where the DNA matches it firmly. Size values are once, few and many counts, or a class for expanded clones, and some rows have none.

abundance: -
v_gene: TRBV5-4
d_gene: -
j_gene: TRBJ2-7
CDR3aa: CASSLGRNLLEQYF
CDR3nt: TGTGCCAGCAGCTTAGGCAGGAATCTGCTCGAGCAGTACTTC

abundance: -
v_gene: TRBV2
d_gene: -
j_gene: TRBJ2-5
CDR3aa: CASREEGGFRETQYF
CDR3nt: TGTGCCAGCAGAGAAGAGGGGGGGTTTCGAGAGACCCAGTACTTC

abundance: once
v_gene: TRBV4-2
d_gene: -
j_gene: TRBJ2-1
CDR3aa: CASSQAYLGFTYNEQFF
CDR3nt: TGTGCCAGCAGCCAAGCATACCTTGGATTTACCTACAATGAGCAGTTCTTC

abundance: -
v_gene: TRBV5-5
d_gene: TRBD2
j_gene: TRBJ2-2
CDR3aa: CASRYRAGEVYTGELFF
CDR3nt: TGTGCCAGCAGGTACCGGGCGGGAGAGGTGTACACCGGGGAGCTGTTTTTT

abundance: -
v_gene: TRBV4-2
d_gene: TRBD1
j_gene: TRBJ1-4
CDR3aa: CASSQESVGRGRLGEKLFF
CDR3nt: TGTGCCAGCAGCCAAGAATCCGTCGGCAGGGGGCGCCTCGGTGAAAAACTGTTTTTT

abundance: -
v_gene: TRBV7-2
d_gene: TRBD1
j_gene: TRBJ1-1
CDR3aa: CASSLTDRGASTEAFF
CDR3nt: TGTGCCAGCAGCTTGACGGACAGGGGGGCTAGCACTGAAGCTTTCTTT

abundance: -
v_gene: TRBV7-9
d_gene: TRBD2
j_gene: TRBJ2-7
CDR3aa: CASTGRIAGAFYEQYF
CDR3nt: TGTGCCAGCACAGGACGAATAGCGGGCGCGTTCTACGAGCAGTACTTC

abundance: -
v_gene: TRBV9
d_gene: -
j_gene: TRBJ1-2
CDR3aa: CASRRGEGSYTF
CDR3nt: TGTGCCAGCAGGAGGGGGGAGGGGAGCTACACCTTC

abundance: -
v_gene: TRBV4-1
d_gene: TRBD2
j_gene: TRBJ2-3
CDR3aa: CASSQEGTSGSWDTQYF
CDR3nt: TGCGCCAGCAGCCAAGAGGGTACTAGCGGGAGTTGGGATACGCAGTATTTT

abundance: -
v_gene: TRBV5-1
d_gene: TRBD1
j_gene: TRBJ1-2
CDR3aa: CASSPTGVGYGYTF
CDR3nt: TGCGCCAGCAGCCCAACAGGGGTAGGCTATGGCTACACCTTC

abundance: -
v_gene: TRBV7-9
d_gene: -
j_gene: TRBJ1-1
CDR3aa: CASSRTLNTEAFF
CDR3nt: TGTGCCAGCAGCCGGACCTTGAACACTGAAGCTTTCTTT

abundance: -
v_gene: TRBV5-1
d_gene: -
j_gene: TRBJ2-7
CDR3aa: CASSSLGILNEQYF
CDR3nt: TGCGCCAGCAGCTCCCTCGGGATACTCAACGAGCAGTACTTC

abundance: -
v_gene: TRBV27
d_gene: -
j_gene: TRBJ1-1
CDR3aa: CASSFNRHGTEAFF
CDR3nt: TGTGCCAGCAGCTTCAACCGACACGGGACTGAAGCTTTCTTT

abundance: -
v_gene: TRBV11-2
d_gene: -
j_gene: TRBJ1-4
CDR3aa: CASSHGGVVEKLFF
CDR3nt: TGTGCCAGCAGCCATGGGGGAGTAGTTGAAAAACTGTTTTTT

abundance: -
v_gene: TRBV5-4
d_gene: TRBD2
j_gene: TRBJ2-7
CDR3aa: CASSPGLAGYEQYF
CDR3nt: TGTGCCAGCAGCCCGGGACTAGCGGGTTACGAGCAGTACTTC

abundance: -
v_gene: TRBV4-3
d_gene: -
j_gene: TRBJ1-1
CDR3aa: CASSQGLGGVNTEAFF
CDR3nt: TGCGCCAGCAGCCAAGGGCTAGGGGGGGTCAACACTGAAGCTTTCTTT

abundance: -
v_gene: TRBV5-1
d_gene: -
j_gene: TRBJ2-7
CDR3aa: CASTLQGSSYEQYF
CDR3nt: TGCGCCAGCACTCTGCAGGGCAGCTCCTACGAGCAGTACTTC

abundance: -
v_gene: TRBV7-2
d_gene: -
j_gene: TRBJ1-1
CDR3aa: CASTFLGAHTEAFF
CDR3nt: TGTGCCAGCACCTTCCTGGGGGCCCACACTGAAGCTTTCTTT

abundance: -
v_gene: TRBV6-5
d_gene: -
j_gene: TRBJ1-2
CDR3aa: CASTGSNYGYTF
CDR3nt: TGTGCCAGCACGGGCTCTAACTATGGCTACACCTTC

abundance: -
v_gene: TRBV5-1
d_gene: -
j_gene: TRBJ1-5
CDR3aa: CASSLAGENQPQHF
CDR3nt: TGCGCCAGCAGCTTGGCCGGGGAGAATCAGCCCCAGCATTTT

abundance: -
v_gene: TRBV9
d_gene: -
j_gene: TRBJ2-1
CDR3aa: CASSVAFHTVFNEQFF
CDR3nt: TGTGCCAGCAGCGTAGCCTTTCACACAGTATTCAATGAGCAGTTCTTC

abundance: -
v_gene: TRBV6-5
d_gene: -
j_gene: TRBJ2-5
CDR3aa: CASSYLGGWETQYF
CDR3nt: TGTGCCAGCAGTTACTTGGGGGGCTGGGAGACCCAGTACTTC

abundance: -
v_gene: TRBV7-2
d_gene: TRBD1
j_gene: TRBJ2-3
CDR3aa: CASSFLDRGKDTQYF
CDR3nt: TGTGCCAGCAGCTTCCTGGACAGGGGCAAAGATACGCAGTATTTT

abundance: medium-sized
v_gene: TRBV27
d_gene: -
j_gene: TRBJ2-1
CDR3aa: CATSRGSNEQFF
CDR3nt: TGTGCCACCTCGAGGGGGAGTAATGAGCAGTTCTTC

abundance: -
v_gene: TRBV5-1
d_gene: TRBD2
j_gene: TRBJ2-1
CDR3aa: CASSLGIAGGYNEQFF
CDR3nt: TGCGCCAGCAGCTTGGGCATAGCGGGAGGGTACAATGAGCAGTTCTTC

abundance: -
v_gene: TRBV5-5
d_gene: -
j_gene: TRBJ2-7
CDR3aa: CASGGQIASYEQYF
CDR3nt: TGTGCCAGCGGAGGACAGATAGCCTCCTACGAGCAGTACTTC

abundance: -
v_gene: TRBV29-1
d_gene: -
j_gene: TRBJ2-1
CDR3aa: CSVAISGNEQFF
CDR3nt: TGCAGCGTTGCGATTAGCGGCAATGAGCAGTTCTTC

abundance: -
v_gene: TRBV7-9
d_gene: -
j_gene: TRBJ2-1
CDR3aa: CASSLTAPGNEQFF
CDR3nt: TGTGCCAGCAGCTTAACAGCCCCGGGCAATGAGCAGTTCTTC

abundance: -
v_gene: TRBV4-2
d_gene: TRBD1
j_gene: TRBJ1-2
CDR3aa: CASSQRQGSGYTF
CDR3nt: TGTGCCAGCAGCCAGCGACAGGGTAGCGGCTACACCTTC

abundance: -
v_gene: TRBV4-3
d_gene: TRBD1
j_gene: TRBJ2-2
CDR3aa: CASSQDRGTGYGELFF
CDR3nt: TGCGCCAGCAGCCAAGATCGGGGGACAGGGTACGGGGAGCTGTTTTTT

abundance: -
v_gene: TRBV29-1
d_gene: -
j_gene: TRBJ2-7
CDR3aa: CSVEGTGTSRSYEQYF
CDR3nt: TGCAGCGTTGAAGGAACAGGGACTTCGAGGTCCTACGAGCAGTACTTC

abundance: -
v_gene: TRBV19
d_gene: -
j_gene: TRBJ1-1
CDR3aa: CASSMNRMERTEAFF
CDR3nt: TGTGCCAGTAGTATGAATCGCATGGAAAGAACTGAAGCTTTCTTT

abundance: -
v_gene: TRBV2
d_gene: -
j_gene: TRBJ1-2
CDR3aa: CASRISDYGYTF
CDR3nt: TGTGCCAGCAGAATATCGGACTATGGCTACACCTTC

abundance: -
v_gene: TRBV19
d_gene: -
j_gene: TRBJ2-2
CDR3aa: CASNLESFTGELFF
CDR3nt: TGTGCCAGTAATCTAGAGTCCTTCACCGGGGAGCTGTTTTTT

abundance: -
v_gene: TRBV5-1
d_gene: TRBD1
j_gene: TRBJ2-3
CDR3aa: CASSRDRGTDTQYF
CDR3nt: TGCGCCAGCAGCCGGGACAGGGGCACAGATACGCAGTATTTT

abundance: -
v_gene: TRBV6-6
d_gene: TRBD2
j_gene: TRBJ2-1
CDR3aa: CASSDRAGGPYNEQFF
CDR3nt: TGTGCCAGCAGCGATCGAGCGGGAGGCCCCTACAATGAGCAGTTCTTC

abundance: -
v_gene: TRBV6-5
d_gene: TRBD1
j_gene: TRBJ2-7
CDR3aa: CASSLQGASHEQYF
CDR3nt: TGTGCCAGCAGTCTACAGGGGGCTAGCCACGAGCAGTACTTC

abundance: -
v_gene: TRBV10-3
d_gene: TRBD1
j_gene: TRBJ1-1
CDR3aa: CAIRDRGVKNTEAFF
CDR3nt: TGTGCCATCCGGGACAGGGGAGTTAAGAACACTGAAGCTTTCTTT

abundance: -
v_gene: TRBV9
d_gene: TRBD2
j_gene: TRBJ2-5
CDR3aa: CASSVASGRAVGEETQYF
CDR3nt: TGTGCCAGCAGCGTAGCTAGCGGGAGGGCCGTCGGAGAAGAGACCCAGTACTTC

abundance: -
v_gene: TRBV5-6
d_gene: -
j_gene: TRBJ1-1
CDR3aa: CASSLALGTGMNTEAFF
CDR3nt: TGTGCCAGCAGCTTGGCCCTCGGTACAGGGATGAACACTGAAGCTTTCTTT

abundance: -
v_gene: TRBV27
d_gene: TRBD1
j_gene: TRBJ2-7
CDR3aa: CASSSHRGSEQYF
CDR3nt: TGTGCCAGCAGTTCACACAGGGGTAGCGAGCAGTACTTC

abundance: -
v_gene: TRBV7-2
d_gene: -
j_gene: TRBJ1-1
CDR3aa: CASSSPQRSTEAFF
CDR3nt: TGTGCCAGCAGCTCGCCACAGAGGAGCACTGAAGCTTTCTTT

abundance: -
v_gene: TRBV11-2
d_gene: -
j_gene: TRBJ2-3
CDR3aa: CASSLERPFYTDTQYF
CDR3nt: TGTGCCAGCAGCTTAGAACGGCCCTTCTACACAGATACGCAGTATTTT

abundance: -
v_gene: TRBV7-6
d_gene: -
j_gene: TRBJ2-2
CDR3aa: CASSVSEKRATNTGELFF
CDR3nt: TGTGCCAGCAGCGTTAGCGAAAAGCGGGCTACGAACACCGGGGAGCTGTTTTTT